This TCR beta chain was sequenced in a study of T cell responses to AZD1222 COVID-19 vaccine. The CDR3 covers 16 residues. V dropped 6 bases and J dropped 0 bases, with 17 bases sitting between them. Looked up from germline, CDR1 is SGDLS and CDR2 is YYNGEE. TCRdb's copy holds only in-frame clones and misses some; the assay was immunoSEQ multiplex PCR. This sample has about 140,000 clones, with roughly 90% found just once. The source material was peripheral blood, sampled 28 days after the second AZD1222 dose. The rearrangement joins TRBV9 to TRBJ2-3; D is possibly TRBD1 (6 bases). This clonotype was sampled from an adult who received the AZD1222 COVID-19 vaccine. In DNA form, the CDR3 reads TGTGCCAGCACCCTAGGGACATCCCCTAGCACAGATACGCAGTATTTT. It codes for CASTLGTSPSTDTQYF.